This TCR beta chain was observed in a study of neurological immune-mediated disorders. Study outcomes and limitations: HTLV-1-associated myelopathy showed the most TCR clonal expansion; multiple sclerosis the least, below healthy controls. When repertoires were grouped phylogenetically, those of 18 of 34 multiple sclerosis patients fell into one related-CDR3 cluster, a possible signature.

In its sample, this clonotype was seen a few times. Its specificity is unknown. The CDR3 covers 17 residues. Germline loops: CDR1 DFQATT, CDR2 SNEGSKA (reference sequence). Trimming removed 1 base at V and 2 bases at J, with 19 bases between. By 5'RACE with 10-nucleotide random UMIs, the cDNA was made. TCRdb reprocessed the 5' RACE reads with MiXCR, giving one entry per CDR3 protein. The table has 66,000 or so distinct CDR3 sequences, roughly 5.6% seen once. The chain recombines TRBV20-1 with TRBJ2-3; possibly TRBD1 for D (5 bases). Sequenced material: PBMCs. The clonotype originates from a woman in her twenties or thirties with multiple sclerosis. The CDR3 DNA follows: TGCAGTGCTAGAGTTAGTCCGGTGTCAGGGTACACAGATACGCAGTATTTT. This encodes CSARVSPVSGYTDTQYF.